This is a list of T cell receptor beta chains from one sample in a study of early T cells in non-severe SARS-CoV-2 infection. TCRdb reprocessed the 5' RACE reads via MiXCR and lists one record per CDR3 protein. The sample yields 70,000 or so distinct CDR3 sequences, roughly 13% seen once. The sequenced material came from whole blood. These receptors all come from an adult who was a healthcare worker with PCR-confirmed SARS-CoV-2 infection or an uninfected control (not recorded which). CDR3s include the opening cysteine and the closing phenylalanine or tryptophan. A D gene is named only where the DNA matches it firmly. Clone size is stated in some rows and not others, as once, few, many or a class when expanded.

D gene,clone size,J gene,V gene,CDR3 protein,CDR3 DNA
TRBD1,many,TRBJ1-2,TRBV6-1,CASRVSGTANYGYTF,TGTGCCAGCAGGGTTTCCGGGACAGCCAACTATGGCTACACCTTC
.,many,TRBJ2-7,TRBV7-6,CASSYSPQGYEQYF,TGTGCCAGCAGCTATTCCCCGCAGGGGTACGAGCAGTACTTC
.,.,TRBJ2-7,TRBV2,CASEGVGSYEQYF,TGTGCCAGCGAGGGGGTTGGCTCCTACGAGCAGTACTTC
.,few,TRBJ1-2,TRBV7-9,CASTPDLSGYTF,TGTGCCAGCACCCCCGACTTGTCTGGCTACACCTTC
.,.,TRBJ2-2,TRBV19,CAGSTVNTGELFF,TGTGCCGGGTCTACAGTGAACACCGGGGAGCTGTTTTTT
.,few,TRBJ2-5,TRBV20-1,CSRTDGETQYF,TGCAGTCGGACGGATGGGGAGACCCAGTACTTC
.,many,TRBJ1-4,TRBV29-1,CSVADEKLFF,TGCAGCGTTGCCGATGAAAAACTGTTTTTT
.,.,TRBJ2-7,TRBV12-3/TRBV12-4,CASSFSGSSEQYF,TGTGCCAGCAGTTTTTCGGGCTCCTCCGAGCAGTACTTC
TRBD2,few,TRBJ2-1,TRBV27,CASSLVRLAGGRQFF,TGTGCCAGCAGTTTAGTACGGCTAGCGGGGGGGCGGCAGTTCTTC
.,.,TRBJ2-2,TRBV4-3,CASSQEAQGITGELFF,TGCGCCAGCAGCCAAGAAGCCCAGGGTATCACCGGGGAGCTGTTTTTT
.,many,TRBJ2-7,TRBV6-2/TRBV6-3,CAGLMAVEVKYF,TGTGCCGGGTTGATGGCTGTTGAGGTTAAGTACTTC
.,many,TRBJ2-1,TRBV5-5,CASSLTSVEQFF,TGTGCCAGCAGCCTAACTAGTGTTGAGCAGTTCTTC
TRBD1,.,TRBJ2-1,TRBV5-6,CASSRRTGIDNNEQFF,TGTGCCAGCAGCCGCCGGACAGGGATCGACAACAATGAGCAGTTCTTC
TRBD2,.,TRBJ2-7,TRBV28,CASSPPSGGHYEQYF,TGTGCCAGCAGTCCACCTAGCGGGGGGCACTACGAGCAGTACTTC
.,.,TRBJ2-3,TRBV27,CASSLFQNRGDTQYF,TGTGCCAGCAGTTTGTTTCAAAACCGGGGAGATACGCAGTATTTT
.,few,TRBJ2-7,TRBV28,CASRSVEKQYF,TGTGCCAGCAGGTCGGTGGAAAAGCAGTACTTC
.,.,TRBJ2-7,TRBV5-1,CASSLVGQTIYEQYF,TGCGCCAGCAGCTTGGTAGGTCAGACAATCTACGAGCAGTACTTC
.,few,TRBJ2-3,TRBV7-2,CASSPDRSTDTQYF,TGTGCCAGCAGCCCAGACAGGAGCACAGATACGCAGTATTTT
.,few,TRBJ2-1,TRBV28,CASLGLPSSYNEQFF,TGTGCCAGCCTCGGACTCCCAAGCTCCTACAATGAGCAGTTCTTC
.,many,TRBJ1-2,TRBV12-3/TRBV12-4,CASSLAGVGYGYTF,TGTGCCAGCAGTTTGGCTGGGGTGGGCTATGGCTACACCTTC
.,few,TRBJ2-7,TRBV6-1,CASLGGAGQGYYEQYF,TGTGCCAGTCTTGGAGGGGCAGGGCAAGGATACTACGAGCAGTACTTC
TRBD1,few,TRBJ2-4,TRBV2,CATLAQGANVEAKNIQYF,TGTGCCACCTTAGCACAGGGGGCAAATGTTGAAGCCAAAAACATTCAGTACTTC
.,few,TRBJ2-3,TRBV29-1,CSVGGFHTDTQYF,TGCAGCGTTGGAGGATTTCACACAGATACGCAGTATTTT
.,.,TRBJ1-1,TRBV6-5,CASSYRIGAEGTEAFF,TGTGCCAGCAGTTACCGGATCGGGGCCGAAGGTACTGAAGCTTTCTTT
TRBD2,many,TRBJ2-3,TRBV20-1,CSARGGTQPDTQYF,TGCAGTGCTAGGGGGGGGACTCAGCCAGATACGCAGTATTTT
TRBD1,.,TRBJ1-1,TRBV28,CASSFSLSGGYTEAFF,TGTGCCAGCAGTTTTTCTCTCTCAGGGGGCTACACTGAAGCTTTCTTT
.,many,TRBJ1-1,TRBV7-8,CASSRTARLNTEAFF,TGTGCCAGCAGCCGGACAGCAAGGCTGAACACTGAAGCTTTCTTT
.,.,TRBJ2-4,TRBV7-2,CASSLLRRAQNF,TGTGCCAGCAGCTTATTAAGGAGGGCCCAGAACTTC
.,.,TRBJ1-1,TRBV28,CASSLPRSTEAFF,TGTGCCAGCAGTTTACCCCGGAGCACTGAAGCTTTCTTT
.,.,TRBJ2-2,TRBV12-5,CASGLVQGGELFF,TGTGCTAGTGGTTTGGTACAGGGCGGGGAGCTGTTTTTT
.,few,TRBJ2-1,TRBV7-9,CASSLDIHEQFF,TGTGCCAGCAGCTTAGATATCCATGAGCAGTTCTTC
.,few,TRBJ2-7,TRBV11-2,CASSLDPDSARLGEQYF,TGTGCCAGCAGCTTAGATCCCGACAGCGCACGGCTTGGCGAGCAGTACTTC
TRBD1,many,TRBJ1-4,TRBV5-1,CASSLDIPGQGPNEKLFF,TGCGCCAGCAGCTTAGATATTCCGGGACAGGGCCCTAATGAAAAACTGTTTTTT
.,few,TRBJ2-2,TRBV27,CASSLRQTGELFF,TGTGCCAGCAGTTTAAGACAAACCGGGGAGCTGTTTTTT
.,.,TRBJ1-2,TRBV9,CASSATGTNNYGYTF,TGTGCCAGCAGCGCAACAGGTACAAATAACTATGGCTACACCTTC
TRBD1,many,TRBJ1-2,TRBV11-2,CASSPRGIYGYTF,TGTGCCAGCAGCCCCAGGGGGATATATGGCTACACCTTC
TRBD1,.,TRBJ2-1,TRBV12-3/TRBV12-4,CASSLTGEVNEQFF,TGTGCCAGCAGTTTAACAGGGGAAGTCAATGAGCAGTTCTTC
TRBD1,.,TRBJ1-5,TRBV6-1,CASSGLYDRDQPQHF,TGTGCCAGCAGTGGCTTATATGACAGGGATCAGCCCCAGCATTTT
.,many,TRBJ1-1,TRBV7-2,CASSSQRNEAFF,TGTGCCAGCAGCTCCCAGCGAAATGAAGCTTTCTTT
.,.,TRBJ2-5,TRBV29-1,CSVTDSDETQYF,TGCAGCGTTACGGACTCGGACGAGACCCAGTACTTC
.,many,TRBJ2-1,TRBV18,CASSPDQSSYNEQFF,TGTGCCAGCTCACCAGACCAAAGCTCCTACAATGAGCAGTTCTTC
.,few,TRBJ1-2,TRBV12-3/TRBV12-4,CASSPVRNYGYTF,TGTGCCAGCAGCCCCGTCCGTAACTATGGCTACACCTTC
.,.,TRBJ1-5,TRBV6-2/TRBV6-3,CASSNHSPGSEPQHF,TGTGCCAGCAGTAACCACTCTCCGGGGAGTGAGCCCCAGCATTTT
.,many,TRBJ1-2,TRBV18,CASSRGAQSYGYTF,TGTGCCAGCTCACGTGGGGCGCAGAGCTATGGCTACACCTTC
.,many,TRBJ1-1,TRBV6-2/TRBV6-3,CASSYHPRRGWTEAFF,TGTGCCAGCAGTTACCACCCTAGGAGGGGGTGGACTGAAGCTTTCTTT
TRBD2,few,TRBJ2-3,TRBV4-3,CASSQDWTSGDTDTQYF,TGCGCCAGCAGCCAAGATTGGACTAGCGGGGACACAGATACGCAGTATTTT
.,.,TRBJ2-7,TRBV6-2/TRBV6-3,CASSYRGSSYEQYF,TGTGCCAGCAGTTATCGAGGCAGCTCCTACGAGCAGTACTTC
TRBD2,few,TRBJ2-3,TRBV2,CASTGRALAGGLNTQYF,TGTGCCAGCACCGGAAGAGCCCTAGCGGGGGGGCTAAATACGCAGTATTTT
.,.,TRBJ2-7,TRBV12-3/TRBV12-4,CASTFSGSYEQYF,TGTGCCAGCACCTTTAGTGGGTCCTACGAGCAGTACTTC
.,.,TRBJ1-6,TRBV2,CASSEGLDSPLHF,TGTGCCAGCAGTGAAGGCTTGGATTCACCCCTCCACTTT
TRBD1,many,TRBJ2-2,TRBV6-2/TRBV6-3,CASSYAGTGNTGELFF,TGTGCCAGCAGTTACGCCGGGACAGGGAACACCGGGGAGCTGTTTTTT
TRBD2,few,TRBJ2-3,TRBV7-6,CASSLRGGTTDTQYF,TGTGCCAGCAGCTTACGGGGGGGGACCACAGATACGCAGTATTTT
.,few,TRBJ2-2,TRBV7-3,CASSPRNTGELFF,TGTGCCAGCAGTCCCAGGAACACCGGGGAGCTGTTTTTT